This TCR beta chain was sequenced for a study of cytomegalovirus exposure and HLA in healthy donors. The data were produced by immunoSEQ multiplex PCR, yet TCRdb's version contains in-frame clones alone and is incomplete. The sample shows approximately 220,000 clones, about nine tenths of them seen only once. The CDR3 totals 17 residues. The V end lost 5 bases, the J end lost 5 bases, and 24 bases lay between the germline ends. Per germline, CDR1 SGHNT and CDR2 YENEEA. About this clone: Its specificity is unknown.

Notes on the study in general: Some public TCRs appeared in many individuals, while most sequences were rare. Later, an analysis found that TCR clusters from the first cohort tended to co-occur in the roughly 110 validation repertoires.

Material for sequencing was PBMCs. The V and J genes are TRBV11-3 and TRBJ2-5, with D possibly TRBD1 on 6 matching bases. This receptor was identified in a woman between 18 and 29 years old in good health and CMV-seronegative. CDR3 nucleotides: TGTGCCAGCAGCACCCGAACTGTTACAGGGTCGACGGAGACCCAGTACTTC. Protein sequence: CASSTRTVTGSTETQYF.